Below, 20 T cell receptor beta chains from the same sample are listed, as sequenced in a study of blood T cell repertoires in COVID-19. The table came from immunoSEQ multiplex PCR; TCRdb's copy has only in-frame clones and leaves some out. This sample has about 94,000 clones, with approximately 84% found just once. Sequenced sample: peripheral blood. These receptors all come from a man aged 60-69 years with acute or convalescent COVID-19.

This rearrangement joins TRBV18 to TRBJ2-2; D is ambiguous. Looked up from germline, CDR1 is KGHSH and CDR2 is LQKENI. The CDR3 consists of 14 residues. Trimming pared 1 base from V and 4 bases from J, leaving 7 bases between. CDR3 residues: CASSPLGFTGELFF. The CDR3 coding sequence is TGTGCCAGCTCACCACTCGGGTTCACCGGGGAGCTGTTTTTT.

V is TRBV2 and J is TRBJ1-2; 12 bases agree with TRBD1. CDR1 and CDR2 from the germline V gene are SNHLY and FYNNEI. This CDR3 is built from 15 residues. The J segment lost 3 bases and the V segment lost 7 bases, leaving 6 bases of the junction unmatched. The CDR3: CASMGTGGADYGYTF. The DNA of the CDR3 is TGTGCCAGCATGGGGACAGGGGGCGCAGACTATGGCTACACCTTC.

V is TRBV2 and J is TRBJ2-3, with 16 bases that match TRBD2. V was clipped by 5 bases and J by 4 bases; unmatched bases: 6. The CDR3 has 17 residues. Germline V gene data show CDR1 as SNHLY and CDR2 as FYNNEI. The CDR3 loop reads CASSKGLAGGPADTQYF. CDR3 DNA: TGTGCCAGCAGTAAGGGACTAGCGGGGGGGCCCGCAGATACGCAGTATTTT.

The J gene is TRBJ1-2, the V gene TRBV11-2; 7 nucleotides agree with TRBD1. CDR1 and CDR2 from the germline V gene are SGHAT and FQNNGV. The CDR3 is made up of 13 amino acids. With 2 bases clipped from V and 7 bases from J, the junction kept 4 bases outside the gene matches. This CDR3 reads CASSLLAGGGYTF. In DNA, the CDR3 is TGTGCCAGCAGCTTATTAGCAGGGGGTGGCTACACCTTC.

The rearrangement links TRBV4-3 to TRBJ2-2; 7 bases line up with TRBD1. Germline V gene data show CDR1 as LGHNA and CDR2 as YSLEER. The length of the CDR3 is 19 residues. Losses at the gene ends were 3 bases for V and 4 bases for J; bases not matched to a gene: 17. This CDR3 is CASSHQQRPRTGLTGELFF. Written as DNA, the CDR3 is TGCGCCAGCAGCCACCAACAAAGACCTCGGACAGGACTCACCGGGGAGCTGTTTTTT.

The CDR3 DNA sequence: TGTGCCAGTAGTCCTTCCGGGACAGGGAATCAGCCCCAGCATTTT. Protein sequence: CASSPSGTGNQPQHF. The chain joins TRBV19 to TRBJ1-5, with 9 bases matching TRBD1. After removal of 5 bases from V and 4 bases from J, the junction contained 6 bases not matched to a gene. There are 15 residues in the CDR3. Germline V gives CDR1 LNHDA, CDR2 SQIVND (reference sequence).

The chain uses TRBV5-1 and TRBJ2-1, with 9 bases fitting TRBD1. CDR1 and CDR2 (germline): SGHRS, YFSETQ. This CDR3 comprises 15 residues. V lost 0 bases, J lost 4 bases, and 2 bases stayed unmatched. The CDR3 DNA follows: TGCGCCAGCAGCTTGGGACAGGGGGTTTACAATGAGCAGTTCTTC. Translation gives CASSLGQGVYNEQFF.

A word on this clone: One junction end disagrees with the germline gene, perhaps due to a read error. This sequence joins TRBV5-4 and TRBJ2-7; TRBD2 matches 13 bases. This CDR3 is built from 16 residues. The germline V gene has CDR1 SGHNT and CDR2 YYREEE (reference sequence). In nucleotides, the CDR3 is TGTGCCAGCACCTTGACTAGCGGGGGGTTTTCCTACGAGCAGTACTTC. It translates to CASTLTSGGFSYEQYF.

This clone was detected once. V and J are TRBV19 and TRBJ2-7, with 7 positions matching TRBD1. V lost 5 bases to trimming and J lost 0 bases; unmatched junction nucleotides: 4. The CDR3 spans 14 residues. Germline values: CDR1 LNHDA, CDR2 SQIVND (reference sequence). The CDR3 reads CASSSWTGSYEQYF. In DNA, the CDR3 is TGTGCCAGTAGTTCCTGGACAGGCTCCTACGAGCAGTACTTC.

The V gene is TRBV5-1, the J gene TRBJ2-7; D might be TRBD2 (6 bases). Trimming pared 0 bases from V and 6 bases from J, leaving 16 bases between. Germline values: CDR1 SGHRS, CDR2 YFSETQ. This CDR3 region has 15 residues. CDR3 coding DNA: TGCGCCAGCAGCTTGGGGGTAGGGAGGACTACCGAGCAGTACTTC. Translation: CASSLGVGRTTEQYF.

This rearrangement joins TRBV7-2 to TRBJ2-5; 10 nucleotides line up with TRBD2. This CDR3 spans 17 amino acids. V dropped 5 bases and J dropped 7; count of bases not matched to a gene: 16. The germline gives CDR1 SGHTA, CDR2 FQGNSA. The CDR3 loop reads CASSALLAGAVVGTQYF. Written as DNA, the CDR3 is TGTGCCAGCAGCGCCCTCCTAGCGGGGGCCGTCGTAGGGACCCAGTACTTC.

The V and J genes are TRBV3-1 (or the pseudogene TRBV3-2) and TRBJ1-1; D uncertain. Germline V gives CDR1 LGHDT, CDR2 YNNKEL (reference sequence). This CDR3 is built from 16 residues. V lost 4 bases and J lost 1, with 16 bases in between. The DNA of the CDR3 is TGTGCCAGCAGCCGAACCGGGTCCACGTGGAACACTGAAGCTTTCTTT. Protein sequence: CASSRTGSTWNTEAFF.

Here the CDR3 DNA reads TGTGCCTGGAGTGTACGTCGGGACAGAATTTTGGGCACTGAAGCTTTCTTT. This codes for CAWSVRRDRILGTEAFF. The chain uses TRBV30 and TRBJ1-1; 7 bases line up with TRBD1. This CDR3 contains 17 residues. Germline V CDR1 and CDR2: GTSNPN, SVGIG (reference sequence). V was pared by 0 bases and J by 4 bases, with 14 bases of the junction left unmatched.

The CDR3 DNA is TGCGCCAGCCAAAAGCGAGAACTCGCGGGGGGCCACAGTCTTTACAATGAGCAGTTCTTC. As protein: CASQKRELAGGHSLYNEQFF. The chain recombines TRBV4-1 with TRBJ2-1; 8 nucleotides align to TRBD2. Germline CDR1 reads MGHRA; CDR2 reads YSYEKL. The trim removed 8 bases at V and 4 bases at J, leaving 25 bases unmatched. The CDR3 covers 20 residues.

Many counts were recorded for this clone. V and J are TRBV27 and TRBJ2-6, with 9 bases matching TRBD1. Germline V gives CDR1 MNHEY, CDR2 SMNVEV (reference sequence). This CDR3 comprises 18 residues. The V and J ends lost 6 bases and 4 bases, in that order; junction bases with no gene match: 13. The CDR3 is CASRASGTGFSGANVLTF. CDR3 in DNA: TGTGCCAGCAGGGCCAGCGGGACAGGGTTTTCCGGGGCCAACGTCCTGACTTTC.

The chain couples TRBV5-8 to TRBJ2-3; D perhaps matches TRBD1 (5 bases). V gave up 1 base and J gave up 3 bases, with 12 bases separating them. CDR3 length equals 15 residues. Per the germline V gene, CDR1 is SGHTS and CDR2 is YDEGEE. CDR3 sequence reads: CASSLKGRETDTQYF. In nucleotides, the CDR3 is TGTGCCAGCAGCTTGAAAGGCAGGGAAACAGATACGCAGTATTTT.

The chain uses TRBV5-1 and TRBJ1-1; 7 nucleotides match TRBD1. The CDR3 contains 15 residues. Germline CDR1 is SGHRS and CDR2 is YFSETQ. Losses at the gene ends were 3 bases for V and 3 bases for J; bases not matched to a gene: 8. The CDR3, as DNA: TGCGCCAGCAGCTCTGTACAGGGGTCCTACACTGAAGCTTTCTTT. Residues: CASSSVQGSYTEAFF.

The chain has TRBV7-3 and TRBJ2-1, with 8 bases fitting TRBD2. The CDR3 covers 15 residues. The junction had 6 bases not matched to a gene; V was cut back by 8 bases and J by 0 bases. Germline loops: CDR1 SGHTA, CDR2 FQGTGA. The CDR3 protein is CASGVAGSSYNEQFF. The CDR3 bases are TGTGCCAGCGGGGTAGCGGGGAGCTCCTACAATGAGCAGTTCTTC.

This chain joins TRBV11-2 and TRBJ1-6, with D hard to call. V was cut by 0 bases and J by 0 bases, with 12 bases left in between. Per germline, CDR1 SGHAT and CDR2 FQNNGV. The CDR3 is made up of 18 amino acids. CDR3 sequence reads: CASSLDPRGSSYNSPLHF. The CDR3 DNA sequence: TGTGCCAGCAGCTTAGATCCGCGGGGAAGCTCCTATAATTCACCCCTCCACTTT.

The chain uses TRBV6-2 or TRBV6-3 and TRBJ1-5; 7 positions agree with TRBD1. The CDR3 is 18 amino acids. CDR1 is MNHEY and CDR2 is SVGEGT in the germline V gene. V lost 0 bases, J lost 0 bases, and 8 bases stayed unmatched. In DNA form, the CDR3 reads TGTGCCAGCAGTTACTCGGCCGGGACAGAGTATAGCAATCAGCCCCAGCATTTT. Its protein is CASSYSAGTEYSNQPQHF.